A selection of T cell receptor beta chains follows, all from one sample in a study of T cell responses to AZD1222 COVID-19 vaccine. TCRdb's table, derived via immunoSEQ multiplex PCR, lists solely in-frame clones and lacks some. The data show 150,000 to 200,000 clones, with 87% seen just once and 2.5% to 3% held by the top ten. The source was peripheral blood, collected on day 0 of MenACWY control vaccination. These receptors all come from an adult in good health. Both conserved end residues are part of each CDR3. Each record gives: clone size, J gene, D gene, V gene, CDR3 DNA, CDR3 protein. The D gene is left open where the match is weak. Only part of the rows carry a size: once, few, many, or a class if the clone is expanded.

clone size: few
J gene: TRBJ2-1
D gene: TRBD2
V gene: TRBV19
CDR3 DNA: TGTGCCAGTTCATCGGGACTAGGTTACAATGAGCAGTTCTTC
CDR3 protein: CASSSGLGYNEQFF

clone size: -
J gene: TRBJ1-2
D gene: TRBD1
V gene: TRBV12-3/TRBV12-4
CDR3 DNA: TGTGCCAGCAGACGGACAGGGGAAGGCTACACCTTC
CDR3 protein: CASRRTGEGYTF

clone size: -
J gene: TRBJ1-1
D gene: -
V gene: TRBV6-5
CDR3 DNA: TGTGCCAGCAGTACCCGGGGGAGGGACACTGAAGCTTTCTTT
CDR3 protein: CASSTRGRDTEAFF

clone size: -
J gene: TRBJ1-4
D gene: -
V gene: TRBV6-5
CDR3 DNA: TGTGCCAGCAGTTTGAATAATGAAAAACTGTTTTTT
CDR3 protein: CASSLNNEKLFF

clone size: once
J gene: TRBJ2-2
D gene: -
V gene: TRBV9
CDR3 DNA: TGTGCCAGCAGCGTAGATGGCGGGGCCCTCACCGGGGAGCTGTTTTTT
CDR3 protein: CASSVDGGALTGELFF

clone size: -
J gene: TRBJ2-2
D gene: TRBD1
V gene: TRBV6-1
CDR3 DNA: TGTGCCAGCAGTGAAGCTATGGGACAGGGAGGAACCGGGGAGCTGTTTTTT
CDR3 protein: CASSEAMGQGGTGELFF

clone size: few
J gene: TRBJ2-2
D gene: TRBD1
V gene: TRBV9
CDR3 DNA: TGTGCCAGCAGCGTACGGTCGACAGGGTCTGAAACCGGGGAGCTGTTTTTT
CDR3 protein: CASSVRSTGSETGELFF

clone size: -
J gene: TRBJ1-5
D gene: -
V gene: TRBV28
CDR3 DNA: TGTGCCAGCAGCTTGGGGTGGGATCAGCCCCAGCATTTT
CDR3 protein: CASSLGWDQPQHF

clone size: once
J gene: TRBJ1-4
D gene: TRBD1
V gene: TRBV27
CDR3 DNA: TGTGCCAGCAGTTTATTGGGGACAGGGGGTAATGAAAAACTGTTTTTT
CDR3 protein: CASSLLGTGGNEKLFF

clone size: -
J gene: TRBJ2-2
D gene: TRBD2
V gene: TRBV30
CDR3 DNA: TGTGCCGCCCCCCGGACTAGCGGTCCCGGGGAGCTGTTTTTT
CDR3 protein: CAAPRTSGPGELFF

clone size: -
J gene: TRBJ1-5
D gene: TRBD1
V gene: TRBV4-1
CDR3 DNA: TGCGCCAGCAGCCAAGAGGGACAGGGCTTGAATCAGCCCCAGCATTTT
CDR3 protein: CASSQEGQGLNQPQHF

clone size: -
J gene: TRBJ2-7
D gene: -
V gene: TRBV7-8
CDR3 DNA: TGTGCCAGCAGCTTAGGAACCCCATCTAAACCCTACGAGCAGTACTTC
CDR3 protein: CASSLGTPSKPYEQYF

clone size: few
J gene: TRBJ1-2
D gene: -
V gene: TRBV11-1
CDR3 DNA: TGTGCCAGCAGCACCAACAGGGAGCCCCGCACCTTC
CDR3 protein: CASSTNREPRTF

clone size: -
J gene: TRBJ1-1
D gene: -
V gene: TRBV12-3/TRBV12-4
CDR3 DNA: TGTGCCAGCAGTTTAACGGTGAACACTGAAGCTTTCTTT
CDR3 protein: CASSLTVNTEAFF

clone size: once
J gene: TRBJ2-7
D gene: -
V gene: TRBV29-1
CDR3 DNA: TGCAGCGTTGAAGGCGAAGATACCTACGAGCAGTACTTC
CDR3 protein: CSVEGEDTYEQYF

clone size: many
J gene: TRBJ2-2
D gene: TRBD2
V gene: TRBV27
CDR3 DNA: TGTGCCAGCAGTCGGGCGGGAGGGATTAACACCGGGGAGCTGTTTTTT
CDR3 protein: CASSRAGGINTGELFF

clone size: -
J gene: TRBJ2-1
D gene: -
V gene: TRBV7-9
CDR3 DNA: TGTGCCAGCAGCCTCGTAGGGGGGCGCAGGGAGCAGTTCTTC
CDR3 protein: CASSLVGGRREQFF

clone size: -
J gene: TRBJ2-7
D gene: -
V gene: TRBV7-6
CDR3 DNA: TGTGCCAGCAGCACCTCCCCCTCCTACGAGCAGTACTTC
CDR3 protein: CASSTSPSYEQYF

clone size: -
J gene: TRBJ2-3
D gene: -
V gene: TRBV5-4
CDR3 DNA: TGTGCCAGCAGCTCAGGGGATCGTGATACGCAGTATTTT
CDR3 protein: CASSSGDRDTQYF

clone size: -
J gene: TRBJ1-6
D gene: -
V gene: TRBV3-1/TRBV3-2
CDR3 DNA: TGTGCCAGCAGCCAAGGACAAACCCCTTATTCACCCCTCCACTTT
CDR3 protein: CASSQGQTPYSPLHF

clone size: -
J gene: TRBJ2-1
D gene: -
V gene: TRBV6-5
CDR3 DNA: TGTGCCAGCTCAATGAGAGCCTACAATGAGCAGTTCTTC
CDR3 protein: CASSMRAYNEQFF

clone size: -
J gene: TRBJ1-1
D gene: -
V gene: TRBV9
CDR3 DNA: TGTGCCAGCAGCGTCGGGATGAACACTGAAGCTTTCTTT
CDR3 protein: CASSVGMNTEAFF

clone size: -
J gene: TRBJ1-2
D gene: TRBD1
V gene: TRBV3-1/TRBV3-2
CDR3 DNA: TGTGCCAGCAGCCCCGGGACAGGGTCTGGCTATGGCTACACCTTC
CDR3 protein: CASSPGTGSGYGYTF

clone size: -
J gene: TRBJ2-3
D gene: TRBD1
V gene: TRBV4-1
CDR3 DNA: TGCGCCAGCAGCCATCCTGGGGACAGGGGCTCCACAGATACGCAGTATTTT
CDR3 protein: CASSHPGDRGSTDTQYF

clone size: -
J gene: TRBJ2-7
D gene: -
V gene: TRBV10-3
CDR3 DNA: TGTGCCATCAGTGATCGGGCGGTGACCGGGTCCTACGAGCAGTACTTC
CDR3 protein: CAISDRAVTGSYEQYF

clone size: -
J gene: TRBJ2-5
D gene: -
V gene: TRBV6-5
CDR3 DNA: TGTGCCAGCAGTTTAGTCCAGAGAGAGACCCAGTACTTC
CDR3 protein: CASSLVQRETQYF

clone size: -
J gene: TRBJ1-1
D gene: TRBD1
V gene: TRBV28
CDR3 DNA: TGTGCCAGCAGCCGCGGGACAGGAATGAACACTGAAGCTTTCTTT
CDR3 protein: CASSRGTGMNTEAFF

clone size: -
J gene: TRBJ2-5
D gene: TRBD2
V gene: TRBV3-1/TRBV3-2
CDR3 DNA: TGTGCCAGCAGCCAAGCACTAGCGGGGGGGGAGACCCAGTACTTC
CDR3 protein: CASSQALAGGETQYF

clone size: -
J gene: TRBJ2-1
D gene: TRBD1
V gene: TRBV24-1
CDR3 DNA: TGTGCCACCAGTGATGCCGGGGACAGGGTTTTAAATGAGCAGTTCTTC
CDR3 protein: CATSDAGDRVLNEQFF

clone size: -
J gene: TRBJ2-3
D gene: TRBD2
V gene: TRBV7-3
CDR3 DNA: TGTGCCAGCAGTCCCGGCGGGGGGCCGGGCAACACAGATACGCAGTATTTT
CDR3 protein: CASSPGGGPGNTDTQYF

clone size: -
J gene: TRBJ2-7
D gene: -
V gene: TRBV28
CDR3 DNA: TGTGCCAGCAGCCGACTAGTGGTTCCCTACGAGCAGTACTTC
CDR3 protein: CASSRLVVPYEQYF

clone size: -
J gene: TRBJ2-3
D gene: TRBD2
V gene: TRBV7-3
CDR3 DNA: TGTGCCAGCAGCTTAACGCTAGCGGGGGGAAGCACAGATACGCAGTATTTT
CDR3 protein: CASSLTLAGGSTDTQYF

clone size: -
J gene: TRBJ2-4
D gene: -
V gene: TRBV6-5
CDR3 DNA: TGTGCCAGCAGGACCGGGATTTTTCGTCACATTCAGTACTTC
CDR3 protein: CASRTGIFRHIQYF

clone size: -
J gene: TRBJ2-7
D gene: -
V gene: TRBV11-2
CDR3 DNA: TGTGCCAGCAAGACAGGCCGGGGCAGGGGACTCAGGGGCGAGCAGTACTTC
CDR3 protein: CASKTGRGRGLRGEQYF

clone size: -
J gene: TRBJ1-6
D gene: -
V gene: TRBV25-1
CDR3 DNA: TGTGCCAGCAGTGAAGTCGTGGACGGATATTCACCCCTCCACTTT
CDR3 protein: CASSEVVDGYSPLHF

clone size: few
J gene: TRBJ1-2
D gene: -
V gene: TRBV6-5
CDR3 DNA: TGTGCCAGCAGTTACGCGGGGGTTGGGCCCTATGGCTACACCTTC
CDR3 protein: CASSYAGVGPYGYTF

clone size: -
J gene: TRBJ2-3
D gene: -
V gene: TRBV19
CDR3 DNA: TGTGCCAGTTCCGGGACTGTTTCAGATACGCAGTATTTT
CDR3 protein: CASSGTVSDTQYF

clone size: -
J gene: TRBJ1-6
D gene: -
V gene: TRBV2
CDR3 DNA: TGTGCCAGCATGGGACCGAGGAGCTCCTATAATTCACCCCTCCACTTT
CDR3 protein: CASMGPRSSYNSPLHF

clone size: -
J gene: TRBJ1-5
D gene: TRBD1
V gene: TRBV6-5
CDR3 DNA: TGTGCCAGCGGAACGGACAGGGTCAGCAATCAGCCCCAGCATTTT
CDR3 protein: CASGTDRVSNQPQHF

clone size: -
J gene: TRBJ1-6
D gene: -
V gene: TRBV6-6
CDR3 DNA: TGTGCCAGCAGCATCAGTGGAAATTCACCCCTCCACTTT
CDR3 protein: CASSISGNSPLHF

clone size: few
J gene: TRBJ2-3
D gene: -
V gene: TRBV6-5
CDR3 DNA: TGTGCCAGCAGTCCCCTCCATGGGTCAGATACGCAGTATTTT
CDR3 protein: CASSPLHGSDTQYF

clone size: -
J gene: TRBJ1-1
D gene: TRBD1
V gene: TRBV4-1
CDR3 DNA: TGCGCCAGCAGCCCCATCGGACAGGAGAAAGCTTTCTTT
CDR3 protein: CASSPIGQEKAFF

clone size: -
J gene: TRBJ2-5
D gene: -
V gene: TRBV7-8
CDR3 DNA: TGTGCCAGCTCCCCCTGGGCGGCCCAAGAGACCCAGTACTTC
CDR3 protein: CASSPWAAQETQYF